This T cell receptor beta chain was captured by sequencing in a study of T cell repertoires in cytomegalovirus infection. Study information: Public TCR beta signatures were indicative of both CMV infection and a matching HLA type.

This clonotype was found many times. What it binds is not known. This CDR3 comprises 15 residues. Germline lookup yields CDR1 SSHAT and CDR2 FNYEAQ (reference sequence). Trimming cost V 6 bases and J 5 bases, with 19 bases left between them. Study-level results: HLA-C-restricted TCR beta clonotypes specific for CMV led the ex vivo response. Frequencies of public TCR beta families were cumulated, and this identified carriers of CMV plus the relevant HLA.

One entry per CDR3 protein, called by TCRdb with MiXCR from the reads. The sample has 300,000 to 400,000 distinct CDR3 sequences; 9.5% are singletons. The sample consisted of PBMCs. The sequence was obtained from a human donor in good health (CMV status not recorded). Some clones in this sample may be carry-over from other donors' samples. The chain joins TRBV7-7 to TRBJ2-5, with D possibly TRBD1 on 6 matching bases. In DNA, the CDR3 is TGTGCCAGCAGTCAATTCCCCAGAAGGGGGGAGACCCAGTACTTC. This encodes CASSQFPRRGETQYF.